The 11 T cell receptor beta chains below come from one sample, sequenced in a study of regulatory T cells in long-lasting Graves disease. To make TCR beta libraries, researchers used iRepertoire HTBI primers and Arm-PCR of CDR3 regions. Using its own MiXCR run on the multiplex PCR reads, TCRdb lists one record per CDR3 protein. This sample yields about 540,000 distinct CDR3 sequences, of which 13% are seen a single time; about 10% belongs to the top ten. Time point: newly diagnosed GD, antithyroid drugs for less than 3 months. With RNA extracted from PBMCs as input, the TCR library was made. The same sample was also used in a study of T cells in Graves' hyperthyroidism and ophthalmopathy.

The sequenced sample was peripheral blood mononuclear cells (PBMCs), obtained at new diagnosis, from a patient treated with antithyroid drugs. These receptor sequences come from a young man with Graves disease.

This clonotype has at least ten counts. The chain employs TRBV18 and TRBJ2-7; maybe TRBD2 (7 bases). The CDR3 covers 16 residues. Germline assignment: CDR1 KGHSH and CDR2 LQKENI. Trimming removed 0 bases from V and 3 bases from J, with 15 bases in between. CDR3 in amino acids: CASSPPTGPGGYEQYF. CDR3 nucleotides: TGTGCCAGCTCACCACCGACAGGCCCGGGGGGCTACGAGCAGTACTTC.

Many counts were recorded for this clonotype. The gene calls are TRBV5-4 and TRBJ2-7, with 10 bases that match TRBD2. CDR1 is SGHNT and CDR2 is YYREEE in the germline V gene (reference sequence). V lost 4 bases, J lost 6 bases, and 7 bases stayed unmatched. The CDR3 contains 14 residues. CDR3 DNA: TGTGCCAGCAGCCAAGCGGGAGGGCGACTCGAGCAGTACTTC. Its protein product is CASSQAGGRLEQYF.

This clonotype was seen at least ten times. This chain connects TRBV20-1 to TRBJ2-7; no clear D. Looked up from germline, CDR1 is DFQATT and CDR2 is SNEGSKA (reference sequence). Trimming stripped 3 bases from V and 0 bases from J, with 9 bases between. The CDR3 is 13 residues long. The CDR3 loop is CSASRLSSYEQYF. Written as DNA, the CDR3 is TGCAGTGCTAGCAGGTTAAGCTCCTACGAGCAGTACTTC.

The sample holds many counts of this clonotype. The chain links TRBV12-3 or TRBV12-4 to TRBJ2-1, with 12 nucleotides matching TRBD1. The CDR3 contains 18 residues. Losses at the gene ends were 7 bases for V and 14 bases for J; bases not matched to a gene: 24. The CDR3 spells CASTSWDRGRSGRASEFF. Written as DNA, the CDR3 is TGTGCCAGCACCTCATGGGACAGGGGGCGAAGCGGGAGGGCCTCCGAGTTCTTC.

This clonotype was found many times. The V and J genes are TRBV11-2 and TRBJ2-2; TRBD1 agrees at 9 bases. Germline lookup yields CDR1 SGHAT and CDR2 FQNNGV. CDR3 length equals 19 residues. After removal of 0 bases from V and 5 bases from J, the junction contained 13 bases not matched to a gene. The CDR3 spells CASSLDGYRGRVLTGELFF. The DNA for the CDR3 is TGTGCCAGCAGCTTAGACGGCTACAGGGGGCGTGTTCTTACCGGGGAGCTGTTTTTT.

This clonotype was seen only once. The V call is TRBV5-1, the J call TRBJ1-3, with D maybe TRBD1 (5 bases). The length of the CDR3 is 16 residues. Germline values: CDR1 SGHRS, CDR2 YFSETQ. Trimming stripped 3 bases from V and 0 bases from J, with 13 bases between. The CDR3 DNA is TGCGCCAGCAGCTACTTACAGGCCTACTCTGGAAACACCATATATTTT. Its translation is CASSYLQAYSGNTIYF.

This clonotype appeared a few times. The DNA of the CDR3 is TGTGCCAGCAGTATTCGGGGCCGAAGAGGCTACACCTTC. Translation gives CASSIRGRRGYTF. The rearrangement links TRBV12-3 or TRBV12-4 to TRBJ1-2; a possible D gene is TRBD1 (5 bases). CDR3 length equals 13 residues. Deletions cut 5 bases from V and 8 bases from J, with 15 bases between.

Here the CDR3 DNA reads TGTGCCACCAGTGATTCCGGGACAGGGGGCCCCGACTACAATGAGCAGTTCTTC. Protein product: CATSDSGTGGPDYNEQFF. The chain is built from TRBV24-1 and TRBJ2-1; 12 bases are a match to TRBD1. V dropped 2 bases and J dropped 3; count of bases not matched to a gene: 7. Germline CDR1 and CDR2: KGHDR and SFDVKD. The CDR3 runs to 18 residues.

Written as DNA, the CDR3 is TGTGCCAGCAGCACCGGGGGGACCGGCTACACCTTC. Encoded protein: CASSTGGTGYTF. The rearrangement uses TRBV11-2 and TRBJ1-2, with D possibly being TRBD1 (5 bases). The V end lost 5 bases, the J end lost 8 bases, and 12 bases lay between the germline ends. Germline V gene lookup returns CDR1 SGHAT and CDR2 FQNNGV. This CDR3 is built from 12 residues.

This clonotype was picked up many times. The chain couples TRBV2 to TRBJ1-2, with D hard to call. Germline V gene lookup returns CDR1 SNHLY and CDR2 FYNNEI. CDR3 size: 15 residues. V shed 6 bases and J shed 2 bases, with 16 bases lying between them. The CDR3 DNA reads TGTGCCAGCAGCCATGACGGAGTGAAAAACTATGGCTACACCTTC. Encoded protein: CASSHDGVKNYGYTF.

At least ten counts were recorded for this clonotype. V gene TRBV9 combines with J gene TRBJ2-7, with 8 bases lining up with TRBD2. CDR3 length: 13 residues. Per the germline V gene, CDR1 is SGDLS and CDR2 is YYNGEE. The V and J ends lost 2 bases and 2 bases, in that order; junction bases with no gene match: 0. CDR3 bases: TGTGCCAGCAGCGTGGGACTAGCCTACGAGCAGTACTTC. Protein sequence: CASSVGLAYEQYF.